One and the same sample provided the 8 T cell receptor beta chains below, sequenced in a study of blood T cell repertoires in COVID-19. TCRdb keeps only in-frame clones here, not all; method: immunoSEQ multiplex PCR. The data hold 110,000 or so clones, with around 84% observed a single time. Sequenced sample: peripheral blood. All receptors derive from a man aged 35 to 55 with acute or convalescent COVID-19.

V and J are TRBV2 and TRBJ1-3; 8 nucleotides match TRBD1. The trim removed 2 bases at V and 1 base at J, leaving 4 bases unmatched. Germline CDR1 and CDR2: SNHLY and FYNNEI. The CDR3 extends over 16 amino acids. The chain's CDR3 is CASSESQGASGNTIYF. CDR3 in DNA: TGTGCCAGCAGTGAATCCCAGGGGGCTTCTGGAAACACCATATATTTT.

The table lists this clone with a count of one. The chain is built from TRBV19 and TRBJ1-5; possibly TRBD1 for D (6 bases). Germline assignment: CDR1 LNHDA and CDR2 SQIVND (reference sequence). The CDR3 totals 12 residues. V was cut by 6 bases and J by 7 bases, with 10 bases left in between. Written as DNA, the CDR3 is TGTGCCAGTAGACAGGGTGGACAGCCCCAGCATTTT. This encodes CASRQGGQPQHF.

The V and J genes are TRBV2 and TRBJ1-3; D ambiguous. V lost 7 bases and J 0 bases, leaving 16 bases between the germline ends. CDR3 size: 16 residues. CDR1 and CDR2 from the germline V gene are SNHLY and FYNNEI. In DNA form, the CDR3 reads TGTGCCAGCACACGGGAACGGCTAAGCTCTGGAAACACCATATATTTT. Its translation: CASTRERLSSGNTIYF. The full variable domain, completed using reference TRBV2 and TRBJ1-3, is EPEVTQTPSHQVTQMGQEVILRCVPISNHLYFYWYRQILGQKVEFLVSFYNNEISEKSEIFDDQFSVERPDGSNFTLKIRSTKLEDSAMYFCASTRERLSSGNTIYFGEGSWLTVV.

V usage is TRBV6-5 and J usage is TRBJ1-1; 7 bases agree with TRBD1. The CDR3 runs to 15 residues. V gave up 6 bases and J gave up 0 bases; unmatched junction bases: 7. Germline lookup yields CDR1 MNHEY and CDR2 SVGAGI. This CDR3 reads CASRKTGIMNTEAFF. In DNA, the CDR3 is TGTGCCAGCAGAAAGACAGGGATCATGAACACTGAAGCTTTCTTT.

The chain uses TRBV29-1 and TRBJ2-1; the match to TRBD1 covers 7 bases. Germline loops: CDR1 SQVTM, CDR2 ANQGSEA. The J segment lost 3 bases and the V segment lost 6 bases, leaving 2 bases of the junction unmatched. The CDR3 runs 12 residues. CDR3 sequence: CSVRDSYNEQFF. The CDR3 DNA reads TGCAGCGTCCGGGACAGCTACAATGAGCAGTTCTTC.

V usage is TRBV24-1 and J usage is TRBJ2-2; 8 positions match TRBD1. This CDR3 is built from 16 residues. The trim removed 1 base at V and 6 bases at J, leaving 6 bases unmatched. Germline V gives CDR1 KGHDR, CDR2 SFDVKD. The CDR3 sequence is CATSDFRQGAAGELFF. In nucleotides, the CDR3 is TGTGCCACCAGTGATTTTCGGCAGGGGGCCGCCGGGGAGCTGTTTTTT.

This chain joins TRBV6-6 and TRBJ2-7; D gene uncertain. The length of the CDR3 is 14 residues. From germline, CDR1 is MNHNY and CDR2 SVGAGI (reference sequence). V gave up 4 bases and J gave up 1 base, with 11 bases separating them. As DNA, the CDR3 is TGTGCCAGCAGTTCCGTCAGCGTATCCTACGAGCAGTACTTC. Residues: CASSSVSVSYEQYF.

V and J are TRBV9 and TRBJ2-5, with a tentative D call TRBD2 (6 bases). Between the trimmed V and J ends, which lost 1 base and 1 base, there was a span of 17 bases. Germline V gene data show CDR1 as SGDLS and CDR2 as YYNGEE. This CDR3 is 17 amino acids long. The CDR3 sequence: CASSVWGSLGGQETQYF. DNA for the CDR3: TGTGCCAGCAGCGTATGGGGGAGTCTCGGGGGCCAAGAGACCCAGTACTTC.